This T cell receptor beta chain emerged from a study of cytomegalovirus exposure and HLA in healthy donors. Study context: It was reported in a later analysis that the same platform had been used for the 100 to 150 validation repertoires as for the 550 to 750 first-cohort repertoires.

In germline, CDR1 is LNHDA, CDR2 SQIVND (reference sequence). Trimming took off 2 bases at V and 5 bases at J, with 12 bases between the two ends. There are 14 residues in the CDR3. A remark on this clone: The antigen is not known.

Only in-frame clones appear in the TCRdb table, and some are missing; sequencing was by immunoSEQ multiplex PCR. The table has 60,000 to 75,000 clones, roughly 96% seen once. Whole-study results and caveats: In vitro work confirmed that a few CMV-associated chains recognize CMV antigens. In a later analysis, first-cohort TCR clusters were found to tend to co-occur in the 120 or so validation repertoires.

The sample taken for sequencing was PBMCs. The gene calls are TRBV19 and TRBJ1-2, with D possibly being TRBD1 (6 bases). The source is a man aged 18 to 30 in good health and CMV-seronegative. The CDR3 nucleotides read TGTGCCAGTAGTATAACAGGGAAACAGTATGGCTACACCTTC. Protein: CASSITGKQYGYTF.